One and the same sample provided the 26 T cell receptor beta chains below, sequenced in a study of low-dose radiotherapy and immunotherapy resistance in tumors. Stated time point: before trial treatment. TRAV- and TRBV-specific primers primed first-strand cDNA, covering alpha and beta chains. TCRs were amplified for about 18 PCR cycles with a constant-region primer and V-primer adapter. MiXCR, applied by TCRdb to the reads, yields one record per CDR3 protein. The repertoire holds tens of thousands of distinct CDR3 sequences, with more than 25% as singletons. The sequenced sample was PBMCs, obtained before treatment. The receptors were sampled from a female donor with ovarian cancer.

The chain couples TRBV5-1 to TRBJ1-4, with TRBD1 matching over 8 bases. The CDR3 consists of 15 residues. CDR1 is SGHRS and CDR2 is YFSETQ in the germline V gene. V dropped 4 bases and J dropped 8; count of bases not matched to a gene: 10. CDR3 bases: TGCGCCAGCAGCACGGACAGGGTCGCTGGCGAAAAACTGTTTTTT. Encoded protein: CASSTDRVAGEKLFF.

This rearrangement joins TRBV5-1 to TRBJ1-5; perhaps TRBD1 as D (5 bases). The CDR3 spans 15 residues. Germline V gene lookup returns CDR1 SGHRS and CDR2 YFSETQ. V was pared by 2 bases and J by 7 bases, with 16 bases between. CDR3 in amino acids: CASSLEGRVEQPQHF. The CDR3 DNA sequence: TGCGCCAGCAGCTTAGAGGGGAGGGTTGAACAGCCCCAGCATTTT.

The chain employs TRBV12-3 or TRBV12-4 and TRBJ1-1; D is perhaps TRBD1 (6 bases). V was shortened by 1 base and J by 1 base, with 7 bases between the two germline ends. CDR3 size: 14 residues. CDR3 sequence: CASSLVGQNTEAFF. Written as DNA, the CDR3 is TGTGCCAGCAGTTTAGTGGGACAGAACACTGAAGCTTTCTTT.

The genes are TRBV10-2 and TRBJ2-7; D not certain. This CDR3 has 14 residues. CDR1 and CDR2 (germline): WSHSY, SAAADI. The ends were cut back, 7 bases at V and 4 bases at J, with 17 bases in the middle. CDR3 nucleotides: TGCGCCAGCACGTTTACGAGCAATGGGTACGAGCAGTACTTC. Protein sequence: CASTFTSNGYEQYF.

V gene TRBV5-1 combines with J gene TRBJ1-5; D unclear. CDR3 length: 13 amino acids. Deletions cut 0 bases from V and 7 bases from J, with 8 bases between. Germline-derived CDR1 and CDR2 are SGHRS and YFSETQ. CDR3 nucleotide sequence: TGCGCCAGCAGCTTGGATATAGGACAGCCCCAGCATTTT. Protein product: CASSLDIGQPQHF. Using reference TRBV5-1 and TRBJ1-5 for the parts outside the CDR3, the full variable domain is KAGVTQTPRYLIKTRGQQVTLSCSPISGHRSVSWYQQTPGQGLQFLFEYFSETQRNKGNFPGRFSGRQFSNSRSEMNVSTLELGDSALYLCASSLDIGQPQHFGDGTRLSIL.

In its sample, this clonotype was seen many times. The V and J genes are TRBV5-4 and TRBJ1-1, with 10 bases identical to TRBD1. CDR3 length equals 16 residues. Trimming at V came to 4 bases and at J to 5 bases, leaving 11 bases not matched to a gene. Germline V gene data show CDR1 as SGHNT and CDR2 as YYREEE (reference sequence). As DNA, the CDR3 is TGTGCCAGCAGCCCTCGACAGGGGGCGAGTGGGACTGAAGCTTTCTTT. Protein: CASSPRQGASGTEAFF.

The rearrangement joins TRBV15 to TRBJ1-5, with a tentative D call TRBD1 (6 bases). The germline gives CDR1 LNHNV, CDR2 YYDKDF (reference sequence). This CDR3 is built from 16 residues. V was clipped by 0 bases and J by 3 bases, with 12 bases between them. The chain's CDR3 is CATSRDRGGVNQPQHF. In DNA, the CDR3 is TGTGCCACCAGCAGAGATCGGGGGGGCGTCAATCAGCCCCAGCATTTT. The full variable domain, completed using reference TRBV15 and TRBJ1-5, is DAMVIQNPRYQVTQFGKPVTLSCSQTLNHNVMYWYQQKSSQAPKLLFHYYDKDFNNEADTPDNFQSRRPNTSFCFLDIRSPGLGDTAMYLCATSRDRGGVNQPQHFGDGTRLSIL.

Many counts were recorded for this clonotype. The CDR3 DNA is TGTGCCAGCAGCGAGTACGCCCTAGCGGGAGGGCTTGAAGAGACCCAGTACTTC. This encodes CASSEYALAGGLEETQYF. The chain recombines TRBV9 with TRBJ2-5, with 12 positions matching TRBD2. The CDR3 runs 18 residues. V shed 3 bases and J 3 bases; nucleotides not matched to a gene: 12. Germline V lookup: CDR1 SGDLS, CDR2 YYNGEE.

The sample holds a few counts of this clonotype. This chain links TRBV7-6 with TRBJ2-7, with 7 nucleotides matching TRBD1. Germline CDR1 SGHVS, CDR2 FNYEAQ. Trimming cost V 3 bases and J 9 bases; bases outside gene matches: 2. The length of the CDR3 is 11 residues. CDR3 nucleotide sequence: TGTGCCAGCAGCTTGGACAGGCGGCAGTACTTC. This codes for CASSLDRRQYF.

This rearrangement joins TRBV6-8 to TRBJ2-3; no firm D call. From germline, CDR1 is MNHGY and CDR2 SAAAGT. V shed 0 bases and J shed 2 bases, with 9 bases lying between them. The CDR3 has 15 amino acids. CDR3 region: CASSYSGYPTDTQYF. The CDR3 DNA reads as TGTGCCAGCAGTTACTCTGGCTACCCCACAGATACGCAGTATTTT.

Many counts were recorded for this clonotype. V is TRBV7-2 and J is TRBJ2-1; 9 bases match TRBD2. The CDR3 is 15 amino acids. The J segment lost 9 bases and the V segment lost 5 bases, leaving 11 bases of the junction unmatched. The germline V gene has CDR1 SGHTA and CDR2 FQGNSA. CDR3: CASSPSGLAEGEQFF. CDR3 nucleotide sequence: TGTGCCAGCAGCCCCTCGGGACTAGCTGAGGGTGAGCAGTTCTTC.

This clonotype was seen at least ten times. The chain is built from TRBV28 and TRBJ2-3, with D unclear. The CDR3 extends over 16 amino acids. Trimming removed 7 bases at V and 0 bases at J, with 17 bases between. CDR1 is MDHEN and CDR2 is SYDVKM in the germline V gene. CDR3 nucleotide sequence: TGTGCCAGCACCCCGCCGAGGATGGATAGCACAGATACGCAGTATTTT. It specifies CASTPPRMDSTDTQYF. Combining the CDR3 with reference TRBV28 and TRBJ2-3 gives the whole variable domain DVKVTQSSRYLVKRTGEKVFLECVQDMDHENMFWYRQDPGLGLRLIYFSYDVKMKEKGDIPEGYSVSREKKERFSLILESASTNQTSMYLCASTPPRMDSTDTQYFGPGTRLTVL.

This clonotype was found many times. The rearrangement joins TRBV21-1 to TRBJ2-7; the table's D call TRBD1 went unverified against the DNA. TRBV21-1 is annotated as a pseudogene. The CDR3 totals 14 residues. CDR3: CASTDGLRAYEQYF. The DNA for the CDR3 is TGTGCCAGCACGGACGGCCTCCGGGCCTACGAGCAGTACTTC.

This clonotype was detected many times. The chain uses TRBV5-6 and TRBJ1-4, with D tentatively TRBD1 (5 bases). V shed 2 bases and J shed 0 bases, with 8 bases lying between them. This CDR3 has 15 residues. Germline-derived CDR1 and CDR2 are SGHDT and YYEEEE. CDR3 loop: CASSFGAATNEKLFF. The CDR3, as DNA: TGTGCCAGCAGCTTTGGGGCCGCAACTAATGAAAAACTGTTTTTT.

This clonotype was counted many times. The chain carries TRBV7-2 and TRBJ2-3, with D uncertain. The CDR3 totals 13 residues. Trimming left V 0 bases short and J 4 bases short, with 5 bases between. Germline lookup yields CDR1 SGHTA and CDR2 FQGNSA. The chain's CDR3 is CASSLAFSDTQYF. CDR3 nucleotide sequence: TGTGCCAGCAGCTTAGCGTTTTCAGATACGCAGTATTTT. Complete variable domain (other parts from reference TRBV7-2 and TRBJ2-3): GAGVSQSPSNKVTEKGKDVELRCDPISGHTALYWYRQSLGQGLEFLIYFQGNSAPDKSGLPSDRFSAERTGGSVSTLTIQRTQQEDSAVYLCASSLAFSDTQYFGPGTRLTVL.

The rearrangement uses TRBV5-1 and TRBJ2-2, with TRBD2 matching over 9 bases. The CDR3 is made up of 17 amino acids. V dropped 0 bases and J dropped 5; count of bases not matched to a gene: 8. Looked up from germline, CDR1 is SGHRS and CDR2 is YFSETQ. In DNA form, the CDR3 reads TGCGCCAGCAGCTTGGACGGCGGGGGGGCCTTAACCGGGGAGCTGTTTTTT. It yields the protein CASSLDGGGALTGELFF.

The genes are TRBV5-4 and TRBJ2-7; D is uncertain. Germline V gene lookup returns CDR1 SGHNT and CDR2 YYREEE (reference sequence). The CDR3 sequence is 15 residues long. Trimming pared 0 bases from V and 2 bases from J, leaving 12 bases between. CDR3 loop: CASSLEPTETYEQYF. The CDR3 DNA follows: TGTGCCAGCAGCTTGGAGCCGACGGAAACCTACGAGCAGTACTTC.

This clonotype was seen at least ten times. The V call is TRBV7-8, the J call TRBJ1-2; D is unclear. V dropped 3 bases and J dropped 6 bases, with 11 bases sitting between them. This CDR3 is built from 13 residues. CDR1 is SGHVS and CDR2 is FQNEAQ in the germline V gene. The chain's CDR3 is CASSLARSHGYTF. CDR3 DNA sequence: TGTGCCAGCAGCTTGGCCAGAAGCCATGGCTACACCTTC.

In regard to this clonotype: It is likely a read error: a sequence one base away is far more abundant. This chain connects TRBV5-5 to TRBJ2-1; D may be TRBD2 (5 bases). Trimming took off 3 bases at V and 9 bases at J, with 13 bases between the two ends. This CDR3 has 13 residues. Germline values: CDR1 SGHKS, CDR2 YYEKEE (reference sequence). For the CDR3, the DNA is TGTGCCAGCAGCTCCCCGGGGAGACGTGAGCAGTTCTTC. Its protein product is CASSSPGRREQFF.

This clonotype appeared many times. The CDR3 region has the DNA TGCGCCAGCAGCTTGGGACAGGGATCTTACGAGCAGTACTTC. This codes for CASSLGQGSYEQYF. The gene calls are TRBV5-1 and TRBJ2-7; 7 nucleotides align to TRBD1. The CDR3 is 14 residues long. V lost 0 bases to trimming and J lost 4 bases; unmatched junction nucleotides: 4. Germline V gives CDR1 SGHRS, CDR2 YFSETQ.

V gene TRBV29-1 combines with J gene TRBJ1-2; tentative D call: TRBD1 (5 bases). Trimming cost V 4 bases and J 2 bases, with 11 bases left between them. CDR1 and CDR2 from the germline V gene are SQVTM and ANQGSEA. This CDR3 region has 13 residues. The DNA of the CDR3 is TGCAGCGTTGCCCGGGAGGGGAACTATGGCTACACCTTC. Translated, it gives CSVAREGNYGYTF.

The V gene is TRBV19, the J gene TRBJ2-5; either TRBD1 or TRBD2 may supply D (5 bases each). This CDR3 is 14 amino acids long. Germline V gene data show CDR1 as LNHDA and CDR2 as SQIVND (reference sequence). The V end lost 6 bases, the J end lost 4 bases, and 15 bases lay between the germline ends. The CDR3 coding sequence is TGTGCCAGTAGGGTCTCGGCAGGGAGAGAGACCCAGTACTTC. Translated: CASRVSAGRETQYF. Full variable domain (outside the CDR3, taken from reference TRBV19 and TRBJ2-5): DGGITQSPKYLFRKEGQNVTLSCEQNLNHDAMYWYRQDPGQGLRLIYYSQIVNDFQKGDIAEGYSVSREKKESFPLTVTSAQKNPTAFYLCASRVSAGRETQYFGPGTRLLVL.

Here the CDR3 DNA reads TGTGCCAGCAGCTTAGAATGGGCGGGAGGCACTGAGCAGTTCTTC. This translates into CASSLEWAGGTEQFF. The V and J genes are TRBV7-2 and TRBJ2-1; 8 bases fit TRBD2. V lost 1 base, J lost 9 bases, and 8 bases stayed unmatched. CDR1 and CDR2 from the germline V gene are SGHTA and FQGNSA. The CDR3 totals 15 residues.

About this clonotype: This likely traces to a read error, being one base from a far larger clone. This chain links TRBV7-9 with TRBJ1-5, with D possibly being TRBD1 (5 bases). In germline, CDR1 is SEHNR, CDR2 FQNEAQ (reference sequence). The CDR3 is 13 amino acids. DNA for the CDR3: TGTGCCAGCGGCTTAGGGGTCAATCAGCCCCAGCATTTT. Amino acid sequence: CASGLGVNQPQHF.

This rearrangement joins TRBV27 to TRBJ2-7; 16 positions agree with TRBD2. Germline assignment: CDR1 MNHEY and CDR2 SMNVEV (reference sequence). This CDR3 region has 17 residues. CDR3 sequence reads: CAVAGTSGRGAFYEQYF. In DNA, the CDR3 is TGTGCGGTCGCTGGGACTAGCGGGAGGGGGGCATTTTACGAGCAGTACTTC.

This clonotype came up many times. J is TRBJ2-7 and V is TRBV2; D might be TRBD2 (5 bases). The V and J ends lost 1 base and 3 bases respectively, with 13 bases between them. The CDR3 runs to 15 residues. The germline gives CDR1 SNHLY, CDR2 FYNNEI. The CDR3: CASSEGSGSYYEQYF. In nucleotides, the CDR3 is TGTGCCAGCAGTGAAGGGTCGGGATCCTACTACGAGCAGTACTTC.